This T cell receptor beta chain was sequenced during a study of blood T cell repertoires in COVID-19. Assay: immunoSEQ multiplex PCR; the TCRdb copy retains only in-frame clones and omits some. Of approximately 94,000 clones in the sample, more than 65% were seen once. The ends lost 3 bases at V and 1 base at J; junction bases unmatched: 13. The CDR3 is made up of 18 amino acids. CDR1 is LGHDT and CDR2 is YNNKEL in the germline V gene (reference sequence). The TCR sequence derives from a man between 65 and 85 years old with active or convalescent COVID-19. Sequencing used peripheral blood. This chain links TRBV3-1 (or the pseudogene TRBV3-2) with TRBJ2-7; 9 positions agree with TRBD1. The CDR3 protein is CASSQAVLGQGSSYEQYF. The CDR3 coding sequence is TGTGCCAGCAGCCAGGCTGTCCTAGGACAGGGGTCATCCTACGAGCAGTACTTC.